The 18 T cell receptor beta chains below come from one sample, sequenced in a study of T cells after yellow fever vaccination. TCRdb recomputed calls from the 5' RACE reads with MiXCR, one row per CDR3 protein. The sample consists of 120,000 or so distinct CDR3 sequences, about 7.2% of them appearing once. The sequencing used CD4+ T cells sorted from PBMCs, collected 35 to 50 days after the first yellow fever vaccination. The receptor set was obtained from a man aged 18 to 30 who received the YFV17D yellow fever vaccine.

Ten or more counts support this clonotype. The chain couples TRBV11-1 to TRBJ2-6; the D is unclear. The CDR3 contains 19 residues. Germline CDR1 reads SGHAT; CDR2 reads FQDESV (reference sequence). V was shortened by 1 base and J by 2 bases, with 18 bases between the two germline ends. The CDR3 region has the DNA TGTGCCAGCAGCTTAGGATCGGTGACTCCACGCGCTGGGGCCAACGTCCTGACTTTC. The encoded protein is CASSLGSVTPRAGANVLTF.

This clonotype showed up many times. The rearrangement uses TRBV9 and TRBJ2-2, with D tentatively TRBD1 (5 bases). V lost 1 base, J lost 7 bases, and 14 bases lay in between. This CDR3 region has 15 residues. The germline V gene has CDR1 SGDLS and CDR2 YYNGEE. The CDR3 loop reads CASSVYGRVGGELFF. CDR3 sequence (DNA): TGTGCCAGCAGCGTATATGGCAGGGTGGGCGGGGAGCTGTTTTTT.

In its sample, this clonotype was seen many times. This rearrangement joins TRBV6-5 to TRBJ2-3; D gene unclear. Deletions cut 0 bases from V and 6 bases from J, with 10 bases between. CDR1 and CDR2 from the germline V gene are MNHEY and SVGAGI. This CDR3 region has 14 residues. The CDR3 DNA follows: TGTGCCAGCAGTTACTCCGGGCCGCGGGATACGCAGTATTTT. This codes for CASSYSGPRDTQYF.

The table lists this clonotype with many counts. The chain carries TRBV5-1 and TRBJ2-3; D not certain. The CDR3 sequence is 18 residues long. Between the trimmed V and J ends, which lost 3 bases and 0 bases, there was a span of 20 bases. CDR1 SGHRS and CDR2 YFSETQ come from the germline V gene. The CDR3 protein is CASSSSWAERSSTDTQYF. CDR3 nucleotides: TGCGCCAGCAGCTCGAGCTGGGCAGAACGGTCTAGCACAGATACGCAGTATTTT.

This clonotype was seen many times. The CDR3: CAISTEELGTQYF. The CDR3 DNA reads as TGTGCCATCAGCACGGAGGAATTGGGCACGCAGTATTTT. V usage is TRBV10-3 and J usage is TRBJ2-3, with D possibly being TRBD2 (5 bases). The CDR3 loop spans 13 amino acids. V was trimmed by 6 bases and J by 9 bases, leaving 16 bases between them. Germline values: CDR1 ENHRY, CDR2 SYGVKD.

This clonotype was observed many times. In DNA, the CDR3 is TGCAGCGTGCTAGGGGACGGAGAGACCCAGTACTTC. Encoded protein: CSVLGDGETQYF. The chain carries TRBV29-1 and TRBJ2-5; D tentatively reads TRBD1 or TRBD2 (5 bases each). Germline assignment: CDR1 SQVTM and CDR2 ANQGSEA. This CDR3 contains 12 residues. Trimming stripped 6 bases from V and 4 bases from J, with 12 bases between.

This chain connects TRBV30 to TRBJ2-1; no definite D call. Trimming took 6 bases from V and 4 from J, leaving 7 bases between them. Germline-derived CDR1 and CDR2 are GTSNPN and SVGIG (reference sequence). This CDR3 has 11 amino acids. The CDR3 loop reads CACSYYNEQFF. For the CDR3, the DNA is TGTGCCTGCTCCTATTACAATGAGCAGTTCTTC.

This clonotype has a count of ten or more. CDR3 nucleotide sequence: TGTGCCAGCAGTGAAACCCGGGACAATGAGCAGTTCTTC. Encoded protein: CASSETRDNEQFF. The chain joins TRBV2 to TRBJ2-1; D call uncertain. Germline V gene data show CDR1 as SNHLY and CDR2 as FYNNEI. Trimming removed 2 bases from V and 5 bases from J, with 7 bases in between. The CDR3 contains 13 residues.

This clonotype came up many times. This chain links TRBV7-2 with TRBJ1-2; the D is unclear. V was shortened by 3 bases and J by 1 base, with 6 bases between the two germline ends. There are 13 residues in the CDR3. Germline V gene lookup returns CDR1 SGHTA and CDR2 FQGNSA. The CDR3: CASSFSFNYGYTF. The CDR3 DNA follows: TGTGCCAGCAGCTTCAGCTTTAACTATGGCTACACCTTC. The full variable domain, with the rest looked up from reference TRBV7-2 and TRBJ1-2, is GAGVSQSPSNKVTEKGKDVELRCDPISGHTALYWYRQSLGQGLEFLIYFQGNSAPDKSGLPSDRFSAERTGGSVSTLTIQRTQQEDSAVYLCASSFSFNYGYTFGSGTRLTVV.

The V and J genes are TRBV5-4 and TRBJ2-7; TRBD1 matches 8 bases. This CDR3 region has 14 residues. The germline gives CDR1 SGHNT, CDR2 YYREEE (reference sequence). With V trimmed by 5 bases and J by 1 base, 5 bases remained unmatched. The CDR3 nucleotides read TGTGCCAGCAGGAGCGGACAGGGTTCCTACGAGCAGTACTTC. This codes for CASRSGQGSYEQYF.

Ten or more counts support this clonotype. V and J are TRBV20-1 and TRBJ2-3; 9 nucleotides align to TRBD2. The CDR3 totals 13 residues. From germline, CDR1 is DFQATT and CDR2 SNEGSKA (reference sequence). V lost 3 bases and J lost 4; bases outside the gene matches: 2. CDR3 amino acids: CSASGGGADTQYF. The CDR3 DNA reads TGCAGTGCTAGCGGCGGGGGGGCAGATACGCAGTATTTT.

This clonotype was detected only a few times. The chain combines TRBV5-1 with TRBJ1-1; D is unresolved. Per germline, CDR1 SGHRS and CDR2 YFSETQ. V was trimmed by 0 bases and J by 5 bases, leaving 14 bases between them. The CDR3 loop spans 15 amino acids. CDR3 amino acids: CASSLETSGLTEAFF. The DNA for the CDR3 is TGCGCCAGCAGCTTGGAGACCTCGGGATTGACTGAAGCTTTCTTT.

This clonotype was picked up many times. This chain links TRBV5-1 with TRBJ2-3, with 8 bases lining up with TRBD2. CDR1 is SGHRS and CDR2 is YFSETQ in the germline V gene. V lost 4 bases and J lost 3; bases outside the gene matches: 13. CDR3 length: 17 amino acids. DNA for the CDR3: TGCGCCAGCAGCCCCCCATCCCCAGCGGGGGCTACAGATACGCAGTATTTT. The encoded protein is CASSPPSPAGATDTQYF. Supplemented by reference TRBV5-1 and TRBJ2-3, the full variable domain reads KAGVTQTPRYLIKTRGQQVTLSCSPISGHRSVSWYQQTPGQGLQFLFEYFSETQRNKGNFPGRFSGRQFSNSRSEMNVSTLELGDSALYLCASSPPSPAGATDTQYFGPGTRLTVL.

This clonotype was detected many times. The V call is TRBV4-3, the J call TRBJ1-5; D is uncertain. There are 15 residues in the CDR3. V was clipped by 1 base and J by 4 bases, with 11 bases between them. Germline CDR1 is LGHNA and CDR2 is YSLEER. The CDR3 sequence: CASSQGVSRNQPQHF. Written as DNA, the CDR3 is TGCGCCAGCAGCCAAGGGGTATCCAGGAATCAGCCCCAGCATTTT.

This clonotype occurred many times. This chain uses TRBV6-2 or TRBV6-3 with TRBJ2-4, with D tentatively TRBD1 (5 bases). Germline V gene sequence: CDR1 MNHEY, CDR2 SVGEGT. V lost 6 bases and J lost 1, with 7 bases in between. The CDR3 has 13 amino acids. CDR3 residues: CASRGAAKNIQYF. The CDR3 DNA follows: TGTGCCAGCAGAGGGGCGGCCAAAAACATTCAGTACTTC.

This clonotype was counted many times. This chain links TRBV7-8 with TRBJ2-1; D might be TRBD2 (6 bases). CDR1 is SGHVS, CDR2 FQNEAQ, per germline. The CDR3 spans 13 residues. V dropped 5 bases and J dropped 4 bases, with 9 bases sitting between them. The CDR3 is CASSIGRYNEQFF. In DNA, the CDR3 is TGTGCCAGCAGCATTGGGAGGTACAATGAGCAGTTCTTC.

This clonotype came up many times. This chain links TRBV10-3 with TRBJ2-7, with 8 bases identical to TRBD1. Germline V gene data show CDR1 as ENHRY and CDR2 as SYGVKD. Trimming at V came to 11 bases and at J to 4 bases, leaving 13 bases not matched to a gene. The CDR3 is 14 residues long. The CDR3 DNA follows: TGTGCCGTGGATCAGGGGGCGAAATCTTACGAGCAGTACTTC. Translating it yields CAVDQGAKSYEQYF.

In this sample, this clonotype turned up many times. The chain's CDR3 is CASRQGGETQYF. CDR3 coding DNA: TGTGCCAGCAGGCAGGGCGGAGAGACCCAGTACTTC. V usage is TRBV2 and J usage is TRBJ2-5; a weak D match, TRBD1 (5 bases). The CDR3 totals 12 residues. With 6 bases removed from V and 4 bases from J, the gap between germline ends came to 9 bases. Germline-derived CDR1 and CDR2 are SNHLY and FYNNEI.